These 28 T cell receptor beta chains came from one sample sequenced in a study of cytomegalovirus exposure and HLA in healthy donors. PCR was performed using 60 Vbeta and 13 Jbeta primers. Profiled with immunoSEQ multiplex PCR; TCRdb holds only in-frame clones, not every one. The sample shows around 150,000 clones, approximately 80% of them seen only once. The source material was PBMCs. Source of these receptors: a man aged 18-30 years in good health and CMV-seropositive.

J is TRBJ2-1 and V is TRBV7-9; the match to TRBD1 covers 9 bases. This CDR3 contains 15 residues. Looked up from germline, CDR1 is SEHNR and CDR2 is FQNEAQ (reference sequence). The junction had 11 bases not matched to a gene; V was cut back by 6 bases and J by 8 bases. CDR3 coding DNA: TGTGCCAGCAGTTCTGGACAGGGGTTTTTCCATGAGCAGTTCTTC. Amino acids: CASSSGQGFFHEQFF. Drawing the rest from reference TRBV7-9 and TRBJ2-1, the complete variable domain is DTGVSQNPRHKITKRGQNVTFRCDPISEHNRLYWYRQTLGQGPEFLTYFQNEAQLEKSRLLSDRFSAERPKGSFSTLEIQRTEQGDSAMYLCASSSGQGFFHEQFFGPGTRLTVL.

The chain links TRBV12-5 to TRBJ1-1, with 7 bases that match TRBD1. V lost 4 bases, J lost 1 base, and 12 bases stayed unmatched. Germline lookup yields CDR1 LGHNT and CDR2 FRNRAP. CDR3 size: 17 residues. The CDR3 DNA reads TGTGCTAGTGGTTCACAGGGGAGGTGGGGGGAGAACACTGAAGCTTTCTTT. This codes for CASGSQGRWGENTEAFF.

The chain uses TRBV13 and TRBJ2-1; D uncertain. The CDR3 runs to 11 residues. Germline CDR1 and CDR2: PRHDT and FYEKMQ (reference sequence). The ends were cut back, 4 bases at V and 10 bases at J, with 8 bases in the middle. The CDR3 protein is CASSSSPEQFF. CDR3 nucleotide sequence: TGTGCCAGCAGCTCTTCCCCCGAGCAGTTCTTC. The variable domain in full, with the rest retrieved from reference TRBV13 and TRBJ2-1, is AAGVIQSPRHLIKEKRETATLKCYPIPRHDTVYWYQQGPGQDPQFLISFYEKMQSDKGSIPDRFSAQQFSDYHSELNMSSLELGDSALYFCASSSSPEQFFGPGTRLTVL.

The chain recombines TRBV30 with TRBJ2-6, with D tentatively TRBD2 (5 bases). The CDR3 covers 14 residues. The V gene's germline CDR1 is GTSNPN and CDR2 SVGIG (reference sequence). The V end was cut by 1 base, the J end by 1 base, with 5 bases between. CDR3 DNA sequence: TGTGCCTGGAGTGGCGGGTCTGGGGCCAACGTCCTGACTTTC. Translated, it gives CAWSGGSGANVLTF.

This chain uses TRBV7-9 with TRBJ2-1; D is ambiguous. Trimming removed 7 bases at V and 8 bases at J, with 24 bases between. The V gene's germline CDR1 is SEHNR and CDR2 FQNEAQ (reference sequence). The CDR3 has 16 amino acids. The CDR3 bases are TGTGCCAGCACCTTCGGGTTGGCCCTTACCGTAGATGAGCAGTTCTTC. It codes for CASTFGLALTVDEQFF.

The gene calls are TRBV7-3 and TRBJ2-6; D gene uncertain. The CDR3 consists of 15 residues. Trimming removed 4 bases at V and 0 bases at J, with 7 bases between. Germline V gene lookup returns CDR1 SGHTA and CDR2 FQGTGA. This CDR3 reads CASSSAGSGANVLTF. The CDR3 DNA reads TGTGCCAGCAGCTCTGCAGGCTCTGGGGCCAACGTCCTGACTTTC.

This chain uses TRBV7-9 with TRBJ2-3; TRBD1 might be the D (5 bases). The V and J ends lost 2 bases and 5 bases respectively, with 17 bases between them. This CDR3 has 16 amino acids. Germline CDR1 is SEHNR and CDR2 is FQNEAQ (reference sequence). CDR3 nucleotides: TGTGCCAGCAGCTTAAGTCGGCAGGGATATGGAGATACGCAGTATTTT. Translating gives CASSLSRQGYGDTQYF.

CDR3 sequence: CASSGYGLSNSPLHF. CDR3 DNA: TGTGCCAGCAGCGGATATGGACTCAGCAATTCACCCCTCCACTTT. This chain uses TRBV5-6 with TRBJ1-6, with D unresolved. There are 15 residues in the CDR3. Deletions cut 4 bases from V and 7 bases from J, with 15 bases between. In germline, CDR1 is SGHDT, CDR2 YYEEEE.

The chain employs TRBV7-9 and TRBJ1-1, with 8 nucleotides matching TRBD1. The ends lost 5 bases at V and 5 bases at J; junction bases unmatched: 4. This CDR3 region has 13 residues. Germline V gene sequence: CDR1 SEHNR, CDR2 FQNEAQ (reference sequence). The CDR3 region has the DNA TGTGCCAGCAGCGAAGGACAGGGAACTGAAGCTTTCTTT. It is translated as CASSEGQGTEAFF.

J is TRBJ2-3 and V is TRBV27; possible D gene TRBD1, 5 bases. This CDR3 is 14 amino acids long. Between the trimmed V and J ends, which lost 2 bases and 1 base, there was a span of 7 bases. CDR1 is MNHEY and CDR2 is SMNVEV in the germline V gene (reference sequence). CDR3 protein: CASSLDSRTDTQYF. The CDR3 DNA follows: TGTGCCAGCAGTTTAGACAGCCGCACAGATACGCAGTATTTT.

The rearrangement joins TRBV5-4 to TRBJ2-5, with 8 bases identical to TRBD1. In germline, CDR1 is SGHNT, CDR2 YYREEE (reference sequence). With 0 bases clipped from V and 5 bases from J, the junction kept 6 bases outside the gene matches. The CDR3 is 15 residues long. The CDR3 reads CASSLGQGAPETQYF. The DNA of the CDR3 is TGTGCCAGCAGCTTGGGTCAGGGGGCACCGGAGACCCAGTACTTC. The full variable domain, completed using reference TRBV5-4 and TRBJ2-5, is ETGVTQSPTHLIKTRGQQVTLRCSSQSGHNTVSWYQQALGQGPQFIFQYYREEENGRGNFPPRFSGLQFPNYSSELNVNALELDDSALYLCASSLGQGAPETQYFGPGTRLLVL.

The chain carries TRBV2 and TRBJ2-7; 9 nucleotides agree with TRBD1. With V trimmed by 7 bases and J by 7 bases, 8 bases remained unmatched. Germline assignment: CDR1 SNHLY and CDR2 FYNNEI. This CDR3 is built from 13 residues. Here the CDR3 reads CASNRDREREQYF. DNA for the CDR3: TGTGCCAGCAACCGGGACAGGGAGAGGGAGCAGTACTTC.

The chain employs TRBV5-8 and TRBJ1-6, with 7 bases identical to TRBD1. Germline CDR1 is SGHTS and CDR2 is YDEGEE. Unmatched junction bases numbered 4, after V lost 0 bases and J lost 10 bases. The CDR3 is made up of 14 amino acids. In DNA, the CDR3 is TGTGCCAGCAGCTTGGGACAGGGTTTATCACCCCTCCACTTT. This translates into CASSLGQGLSPLHF. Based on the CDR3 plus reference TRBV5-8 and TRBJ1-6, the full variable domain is EAGVTQSPTHLIKTRGQQATLRCSPISGHTSVYWYQQALGLGLQFLLWYDEGEERNRGNFPPRFSGRQFPNYSSELNVNALELEDSALYLCASSLGQGLSPLHFGNGTRLTVT.

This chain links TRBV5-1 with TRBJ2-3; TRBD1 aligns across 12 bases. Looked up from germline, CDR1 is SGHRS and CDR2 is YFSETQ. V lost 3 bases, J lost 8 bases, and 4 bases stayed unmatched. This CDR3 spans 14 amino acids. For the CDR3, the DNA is TGCGCCAGCAGCTACGGGACAGGGGGCATTACGCAGTATTTT. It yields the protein CASSYGTGGITQYF.

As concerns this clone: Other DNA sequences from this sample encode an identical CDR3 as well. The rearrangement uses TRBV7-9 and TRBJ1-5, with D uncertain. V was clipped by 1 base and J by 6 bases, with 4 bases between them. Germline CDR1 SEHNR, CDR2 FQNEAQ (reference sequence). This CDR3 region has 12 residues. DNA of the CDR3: TGTGCCAGCAGCTTAGATAGTCAGCCCCAGCATTTT. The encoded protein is CASSLDSQPQHF.

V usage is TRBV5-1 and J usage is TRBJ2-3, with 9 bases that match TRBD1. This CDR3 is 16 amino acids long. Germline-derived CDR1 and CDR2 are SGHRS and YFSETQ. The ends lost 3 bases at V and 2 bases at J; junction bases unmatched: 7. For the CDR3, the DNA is TGCGCCAGCAGCTACCCCCGGGACAGGGCCACAGATACGCAGTATTTT. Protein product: CASSYPRDRATDTQYF.

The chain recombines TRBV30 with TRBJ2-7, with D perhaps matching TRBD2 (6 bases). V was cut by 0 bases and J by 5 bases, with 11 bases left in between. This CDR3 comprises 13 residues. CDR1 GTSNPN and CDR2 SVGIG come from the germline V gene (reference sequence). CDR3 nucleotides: TGTGCCTGGAGTGTACTTTGGGGGGACGAGCAGTACTTC. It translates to CAWSVLWGDEQYF.

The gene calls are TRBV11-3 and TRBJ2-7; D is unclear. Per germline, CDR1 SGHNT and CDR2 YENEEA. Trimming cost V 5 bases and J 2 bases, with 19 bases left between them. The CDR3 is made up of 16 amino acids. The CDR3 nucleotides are TGTGCCAGCAGCCTAAGTCCCGCGACTGGAGCCTACGAGCAGTACTTC. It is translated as CASSLSPATGAYEQYF.

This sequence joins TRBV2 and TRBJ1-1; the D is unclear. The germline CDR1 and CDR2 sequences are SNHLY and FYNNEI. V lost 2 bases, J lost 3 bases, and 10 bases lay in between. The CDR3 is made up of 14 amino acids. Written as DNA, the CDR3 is TGTGCCAGCAGTGAAATGAGTCGTTACACTGAAGCTTTCTTT. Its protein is CASSEMSRYTEAFF.

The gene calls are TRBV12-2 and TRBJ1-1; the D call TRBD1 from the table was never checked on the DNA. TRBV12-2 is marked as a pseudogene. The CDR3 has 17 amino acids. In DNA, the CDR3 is TGTGCAAGTCGCTTAGGATGGGACAGAATCATGAACACTGAAGCTTTCTTT. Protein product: CASRLGWDRIMNTEAFF.

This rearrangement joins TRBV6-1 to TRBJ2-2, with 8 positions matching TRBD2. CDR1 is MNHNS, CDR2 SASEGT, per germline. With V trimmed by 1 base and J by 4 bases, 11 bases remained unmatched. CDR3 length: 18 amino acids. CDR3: CASSEVIAGRRITGELFF. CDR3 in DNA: TGTGCCAGCAGTGAAGTTATAGCGGGAAGGCGGATCACCGGGGAGCTGTTTTTT.

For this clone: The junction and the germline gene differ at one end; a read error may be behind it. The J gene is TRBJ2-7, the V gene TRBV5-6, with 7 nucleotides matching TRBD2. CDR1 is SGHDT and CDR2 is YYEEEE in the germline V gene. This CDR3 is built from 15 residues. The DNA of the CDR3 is TGTGCCAGCAGCTTAGAGGGTCTAGCGGTTCGGTCGGATCACTTC. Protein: CASSLEGLAVRSDHF.

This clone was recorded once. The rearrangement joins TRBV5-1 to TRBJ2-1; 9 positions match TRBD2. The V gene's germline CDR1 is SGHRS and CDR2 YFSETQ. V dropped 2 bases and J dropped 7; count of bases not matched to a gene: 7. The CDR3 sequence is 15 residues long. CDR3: CASSLEAGGFNEQFF. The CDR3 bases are TGCGCCAGCAGCTTAGAGGCGGGGGGGTTTAATGAGCAGTTCTTC.

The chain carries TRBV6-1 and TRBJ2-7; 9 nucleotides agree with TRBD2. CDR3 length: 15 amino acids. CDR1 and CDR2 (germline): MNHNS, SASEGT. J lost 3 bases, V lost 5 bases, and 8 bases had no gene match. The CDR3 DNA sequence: TGTGCCAGCAGTACCGGACTAGCGACCCACTACGAGCAGTACTTC. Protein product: CASSTGLATHYEQYF.

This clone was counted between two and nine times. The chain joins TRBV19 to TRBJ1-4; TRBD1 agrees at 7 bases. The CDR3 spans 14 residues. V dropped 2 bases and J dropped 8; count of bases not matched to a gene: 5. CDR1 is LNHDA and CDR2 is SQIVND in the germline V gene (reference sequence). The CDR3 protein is CASSIPQGGEKLFF. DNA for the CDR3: TGTGCCAGTAGTATACCGCAGGGGGGAGAAAAACTGTTTTTT.

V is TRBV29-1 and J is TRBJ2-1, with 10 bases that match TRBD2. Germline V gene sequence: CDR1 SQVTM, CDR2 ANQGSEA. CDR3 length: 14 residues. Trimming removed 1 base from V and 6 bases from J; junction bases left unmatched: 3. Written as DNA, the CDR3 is TGCAGCGTTGAAGCTAGCGGGAGTGGCAATGAGCAGTTCTTC. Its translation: CSVEASGSGNEQFF.

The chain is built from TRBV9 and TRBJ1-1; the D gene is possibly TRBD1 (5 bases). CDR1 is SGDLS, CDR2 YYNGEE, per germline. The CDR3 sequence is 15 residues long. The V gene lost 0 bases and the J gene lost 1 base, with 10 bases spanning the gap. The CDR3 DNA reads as TGTGCCAGCAGCGTAGGGGACTTAACGAACACTGAAGCTTTCTTT. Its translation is CASSVGDLTNTEAFF.

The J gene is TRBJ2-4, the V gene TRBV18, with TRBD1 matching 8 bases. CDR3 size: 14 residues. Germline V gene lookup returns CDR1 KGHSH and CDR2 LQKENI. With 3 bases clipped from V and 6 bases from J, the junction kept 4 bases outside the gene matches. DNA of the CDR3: TGTGCCAGCTCACCTACAGGGGGGAGAAACATTCAGTACTTC. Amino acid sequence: CASSPTGGRNIQYF.